The clone carrying this T cell receptor beta chain was seen many times. These data originate in a study of regulatory T cells in long-lasting Graves disease. Described time point: newly diagnosed GD, antithyroid drugs for less than 3 months. Researchers made the TCR library from RNA that was extracted from PBMCs. Staff took approximately 8.7 milliliters of peripheral blood and put it into EDTA tubes. Both iRepertoire HTBI primers and Arm-PCR of CDR3 regions were used to build the TCR beta libraries. Per the study methods: From all samples, identification returned approximately 15 TRBJ and roughly 65 TRBV segments. Each CDR3 protein gets one entry after TCRdb re-called the multiplex PCR reads with MiXCR. The V and J calls, along with clone size, are taken from TCRdb and not from the paper's own processing. Of about 300,000 distinct CDR3 sequences in the sample, under 20% are singletons; the top ten hold roughly 40%.

From germline, CDR1 is SEHNR and CDR2 FQNEAQ (reference sequence). The CDR3 spans 14 residues. V was pared by 0 bases and J by 4 bases, with 9 bases between. This receptor was taken from a female donor with Graves disease. The V and J genes are TRBV7-9 and TRBJ2-5; maybe TRBD2 (5 bases). Sequencing was performed on peripheral blood mononuclear cells (PBMCs), taken at new diagnosis, from a patient treated with antithyroid drugs. The CDR3 DNA reads TGTGCCAGCAGCTTAGCGCTAGCCCGAGAGACCCAGTACTTC. It codes for CASSLALARETQYF.